These 9 T cell receptor beta chains originate from one sample sequenced in a study of shared clonotypes between healthy human individuals. Some clones are missing from TCRdb's copy, which holds only in-frame ones; the method was immunoSEQ multiplex PCR. The sample gives about 1.5 million clones, 95% to 99% of which show up once; roughly 0.4% is in the top ten. Source material: naive CD4+ T cells sorted from blood. Subset denoted: CD45RA+ positively selected. These receptor sequences come from a man aged 25-45 years in good health.

The CDR3 is CASSLLVAGDHEQYF. For the CDR3, the DNA is TGCGCCAGCAGCTTGTTGGTAGCGGGAGACCACGAGCAGTACTTC. The rearrangement uses TRBV5-1 and TRBJ2-7, with 9 bases fitting TRBD2. This CDR3 comprises 15 residues. Germline CDR1 reads SGHRS; CDR2 reads YFSETQ. The ends lost 1 base at V and 5 bases at J; junction bases unmatched: 7. Full variable domain (remainder filled in from reference TRBV5-1 and TRBJ2-7): KAGVTQTPRYLIKTRGQQVTLSCSPISGHRSVSWYQQTPGQGLQFLFEYFSETQRNKGNFPGRFSGRQFSNSRSEMNVSTLELGDSALYLCASSLLVAGDHEQYFGPGTRLTVT.

The chain links TRBV6-1 to TRBJ2-7, with D tentatively TRBD2 (7 bases). This CDR3 has 13 residues. CDR1 is MNHNS, CDR2 SASEGT, per germline. The V gene lost 10 bases and the J gene lost 4 bases, with 17 bases spanning the gap. The CDR3 region has the DNA TGTGCCACCAAAGGGAGGGGGGTATACGAGCAGTACTTC. Its translation: CATKGRGVYEQYF.

The V and J genes are TRBV27 and TRBJ2-7; perhaps TRBD2 as D (6 bases). The CDR3 consists of 16 residues. The germline V gene encodes CDR1 MNHEY and CDR2 SMNVEV (reference sequence). Trimming stripped 0 bases from V and 3 bases from J, with 15 bases between. The CDR3 loop reads CASSLSLAGGFYEQYF. CDR3 coding DNA: TGTGCCAGCAGTTTATCACTAGCAGGAGGGTTCTACGAGCAGTACTTC.

The V call is TRBV14, the J call TRBJ2-3, with 11 bases identical to TRBD2. The CDR3 length is 16 residues. In germline, CDR1 is SGHDN, CDR2 FVKESK. The junction had 5 bases not matched to a gene; V was cut back by 4 bases and J by 2 bases. The DNA for the CDR3 is TGTGCCAGCAGCCCGCTAGCGGGAGGATTCACAGATACGCAGTATTTT. It specifies CASSPLAGGFTDTQYF.

Remarks on this clone: Other DNA sequences of this sample code for an identical CDR3. The chain carries TRBV5-1 and TRBJ2-5; the D is unclear. The V end lost 0 bases, the J end lost 8 bases, and 5 bases lay between the germline ends. CDR3 length equals 11 residues. CDR1 and CDR2 (germline): SGHRS, YFSETQ. In nucleotides, the CDR3 is TGCGCCAGCAGCTTGGAAGGAACCCAGTACTTC. The encoded protein is CASSLEGTQYF.

This clone was seen only once. This rearrangement joins TRBV2 to TRBJ1-1; TRBD1 is a possible D gene (5 bases). The germline CDR1 and CDR2 sequences are SNHLY and FYNNEI. The CDR3 contains 13 residues. Trimming removed 6 bases at V and 3 bases at J, with 11 bases between. The DNA of the CDR3 is TGTGCCAGCAGCGCAGGGACCTACACTGAAGCTTTCTTT. It is translated as CASSAGTYTEAFF.

In the case of this clone: One end of the junction is discordant with germline, which a read error may explain. The chain is built from TRBV7-6 and TRBJ2-5; D may match TRBD1 or TRBD2 (6 bases each). The CDR3 totals 13 residues. CDR1 and CDR2 (germline): SGHVS, FNYEAQ. The CDR3 nucleotides are TGTGCCAGCAGCTTAGCTAGGGGCAACAGGGAGGACTTC. It is translated as CASSLARGNREDF. The full variable domain, rest sourced from reference TRBV7-6 and TRBJ2-5, is GAGVSQSPRYKVTKRGQDVALRCDPISGHVSLYWYRQALGQGPEFLTYFNYEAQQDKSGLPNDRFSAERPEGSISTLTIQRTEQRDSAMYRCASSLARGNREDFGPGTRLLVL.

The rearrangement links TRBV7-2 to TRBJ2-7; weak D call: TRBD1 (6 bases). The germline V and J ends were trimmed by 0 bases and 0 bases, with 9 bases remaining between them. This CDR3 spans 15 amino acids. Germline CDR1 reads SGHTA; CDR2 reads FQGNSA. The CDR3 DNA reads as TGTGCCAGCAGCTTAGCGTCGGACAGCTCCTACGAGCAGTACTTC. Protein product: CASSLASDSSYEQYF.

This clone appeared a single time. V gene TRBV7-9 combines with J gene TRBJ2-5; D remains unclear. CDR1 SEHNR and CDR2 FQNEAQ come from the germline V gene (reference sequence). V dropped 0 bases and J dropped 2 bases, with 7 bases sitting between them. The CDR3 is 14 residues long. CDR3: CASSLAPSQETQYF. The DNA of the CDR3 is TGTGCCAGCAGCTTAGCGCCCAGTCAAGAGACCCAGTACTTC.